One and the same sample provided the 9 T cell receptor beta chains below, sequenced in a study of T cells after yellow fever vaccination. TCRdb re-called the 5' RACE reads through MiXCR, storing one row per CDR3 protein. This sample carries 450,000 to 550,000 distinct CDR3 sequences, about a fifth of them seen once, and the ten largest clones take approximately 15%. The sample in question was PBMCs, obtained about 20 days after the first yellow fever vaccination. Every receptor here comes from a man between 18 and 29 years old who received the YFV17D yellow fever vaccine.

This clonotype was counted between two and nine times. The chain joins TRBV5-6 to TRBJ2-7; possible D gene TRBD1, 6 bases. V lost 4 bases, J lost 3 bases, and 14 bases lay in between. Germline lookup yields CDR1 SGHDT and CDR2 YYEEEE. This CDR3 has 14 amino acids. This chain's CDR3 is CASSTPGVGYEQYV. CDR3 nucleotides: TGTGCCAGCAGCACCCCAGGGGTCGGCTACGAGCAGTACGTC.

This chain connects TRBV5-4 to TRBJ2-6; D perhaps matches TRBD2 (6 bases). V was pared by 6 bases and J by 0 bases, with 10 bases between. Germline V gives CDR1 SGHNT, CDR2 YYREEE (reference sequence). The CDR3 loop spans 15 amino acids. The CDR3 reads CASMRGFSGANVLTF. CDR3 in DNA: TGTGCCAGCATGCGGGGATTCTCTGGGGCCAACGTCCTGACTTTC.

This clonotype has just a few counts. The genes are TRBV29-1 and TRBJ2-2, with TRBD2 matching 8 bases. Germline assignment: CDR1 SQVTM and CDR2 ANQGSEA. This CDR3 is 16 amino acids long. J was trimmed by 9 bases and V by 4 bases; bases with no gene match: 16. CDR3 amino acids: CSVVLLRGGRWRELFF. The CDR3 coding sequence is TGCAGCGTTGTTTTGTTACGGGGGGGCCGTTGGCGGGAGCTGTTTTTT.

V and J are TRBV9 and TRBJ2-1; maybe TRBD2 (7 bases). The CDR3 runs 14 residues. The V end was cut by 3 bases, the J end by 8 bases, with 15 bases between. The germline V gene has CDR1 SGDLS and CDR2 YYNGEE. The CDR3 coding sequence is TGTGCCAGCAGCGCGAGAGGGGGGGGCCATGAGCAGTTCTTC. The encoded protein is CASSARGGGHEQFF.

The chain links TRBV19 to TRBJ1-5; maybe TRBD1 (5 bases). The CDR3 is 17 amino acids. The V and J ends lost 3 bases and 2 bases respectively, with 17 bases between them. Germline loops: CDR1 LNHDA, CDR2 SQIVND (reference sequence). CDR3 loop: CASSMGRVSRGNQPQHF. The CDR3 DNA reads TGTGCCAGTAGTATGGGGCGCGTTTCCCGGGGCAATCAGCCCCAGCATTTT. Complete variable domain (other parts from reference TRBV19 and TRBJ1-5): DGGITQSPKYLFRKEGQNVTLSCEQNLNHDAMYWYRQDPGQGLRLIYYSQIVNDFQKGDIAEGYSVSREKKESFPLTVTSAQKNPTAFYLCASSMGRVSRGNQPQHFGDGTRLSIL.

This clonotype was detected ten times or more. This chain links TRBV15 with TRBJ2-5, with 9 positions matching TRBD1. The CDR3 spans 15 residues. Per germline, CDR1 LNHNV and CDR2 YYDKDF (reference sequence). With V trimmed by 1 base and J by 5 bases, 5 bases remained unmatched. As DNA, the CDR3 is TGTGCCACCAGCAGAGGACAGGGGGGAGAGGAGACCCAGTACTTC. Residues: CATSRGQGGEETQYF.

This chain links TRBV19 with TRBJ2-7; D gene ambiguous. Germline values: CDR1 LNHDA, CDR2 SQIVND (reference sequence). With 4 bases removed from V and 6 bases from J, the gap between germline ends came to 13 bases. There are 13 residues in the CDR3. CDR3 DNA sequence: TGTGCCAGTAGTACGCGGCCCGGGCTCGAGCAGTACTTC. The encoded protein is CASSTRPGLEQYF.

This clonotype was found a few times. The rearrangement uses TRBV12-3 or TRBV12-4 and TRBJ2-7; TRBD2 matches 7 bases. The CDR3 length is 13 residues. The junction had 8 bases not matched to a gene; V was cut back by 10 bases and J by 2 bases. As DNA, the CDR3 is TGTGCCACCCGATCCGGGACTACCTACGAGCAGTACTTC. Translated: CATRSGTTYEQYF.

The chain employs TRBV20-1 and TRBJ1-6; D gene ambiguous. The CDR3 contains 13 residues. Germline assignment: CDR1 DFQATT and CDR2 SNEGSKA (reference sequence). Trimming removed 2 bases from V and 7 bases from J, with 9 bases in between. The CDR3 spells CSARQIENSPLHF. The CDR3, as DNA: TGCAGTGCTAGACAGATAGAAAATTCACCCCTCCACTTT.